This TCR beta chain originates from a study of spatial heterogeneity in lung cancer. Study overall: TCR and UMI combinations that were unique each appeared, on average, more than ten times in raw reads.

Time point defined: sample taken at primary tumor resection. Whole RNA, which was extracted from tumor, nontumor lung tissue or frozen PBMC, was sequenced without any cell sorting. Samples came from around 70 TRACERx patients with untreated early-stage lung cancer. This clonotype occurred many times. Each TCR cDNA molecule carried a unique molecular identifier. TCRdb re-derived calls from the 5' RACE reads in MiXCR, one entry per CDR3 protein. The data show more than 9,500 distinct CDR3 sequences, about 6.2% seen once. The source material was normal lung tissue next to the tumor, sampled at surgery. This receptor was obtained from a male donor with early-stage non-small cell lung cancer.

The CDR3, as DNA: TGTGCCAGCAGCTCTAGCTACAGGGGCCGCCGCTCTGGAAACACCATATATTTT. The encoded protein is CASSSSYRGRRSGNTIYF. The chain uses TRBV7-9 and TRBJ1-3; 7 bases are a match to TRBD1. Looked up from germline, CDR1 is SEHNR and CDR2 is FQNEAQ (reference sequence). Trimming took 4 bases from V and 0 from J; bases not matched to a gene: 12. The CDR3 extends over 18 amino acids.